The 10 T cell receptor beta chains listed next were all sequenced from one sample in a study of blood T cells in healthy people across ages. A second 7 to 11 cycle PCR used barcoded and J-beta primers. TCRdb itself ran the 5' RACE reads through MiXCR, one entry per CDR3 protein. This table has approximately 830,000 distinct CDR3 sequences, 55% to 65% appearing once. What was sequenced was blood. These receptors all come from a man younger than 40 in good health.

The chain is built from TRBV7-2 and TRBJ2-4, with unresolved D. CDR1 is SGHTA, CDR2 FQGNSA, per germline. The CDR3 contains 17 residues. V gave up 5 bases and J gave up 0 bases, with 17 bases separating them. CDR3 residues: CASSLRFGQIAKNIQYF. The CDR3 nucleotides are TGTGCCAGCAGCCTACGGTTCGGCCAGATAGCCAAAAACATTCAGTACTTC.

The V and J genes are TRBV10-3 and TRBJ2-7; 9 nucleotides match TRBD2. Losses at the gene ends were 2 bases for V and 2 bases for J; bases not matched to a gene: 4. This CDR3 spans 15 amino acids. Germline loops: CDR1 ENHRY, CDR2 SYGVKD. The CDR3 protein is CAISEIAGEAYEQYF. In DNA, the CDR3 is TGTGCCATCAGTGAGATAGCGGGAGAGGCCTACGAGCAGTACTTC.

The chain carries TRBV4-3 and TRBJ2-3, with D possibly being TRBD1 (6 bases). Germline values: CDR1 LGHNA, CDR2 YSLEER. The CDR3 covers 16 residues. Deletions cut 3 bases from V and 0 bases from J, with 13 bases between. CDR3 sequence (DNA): TGCGCCAGCAGCCAGGTTCCAGGGGCCAGCACAGATACGCAGTATTTT. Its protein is CASSQVPGASTDTQYF.

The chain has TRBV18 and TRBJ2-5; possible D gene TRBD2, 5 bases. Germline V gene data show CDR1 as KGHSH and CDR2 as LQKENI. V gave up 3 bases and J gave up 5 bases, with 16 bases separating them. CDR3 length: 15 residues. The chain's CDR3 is CASSPDYSMQETQYF. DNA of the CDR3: TGTGCCAGCTCACCCGACTACAGCATGCAGGAGACCCAGTACTTC.

Here the CDR3 DNA reads TGTGCCAGCTCCCAAAGACAGGGGACTAATGAAAAACTGTTTTTT. Amino acid sequence: CASSQRQGTNEKLFF. The chain links TRBV18 to TRBJ1-4; 8 nucleotides match TRBD1. V was clipped by 6 bases and J by 2 bases; unmatched bases: 5. This CDR3 has 15 residues. Germline V lookup: CDR1 KGHSH, CDR2 LQKENI.

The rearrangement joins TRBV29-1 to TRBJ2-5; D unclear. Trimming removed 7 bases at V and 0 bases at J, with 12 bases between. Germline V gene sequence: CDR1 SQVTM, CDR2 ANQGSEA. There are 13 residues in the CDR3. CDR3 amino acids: CSAYDGNQETQYF. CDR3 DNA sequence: TGCAGCGCCTACGACGGAAACCAAGAGACCCAGTACTTC.

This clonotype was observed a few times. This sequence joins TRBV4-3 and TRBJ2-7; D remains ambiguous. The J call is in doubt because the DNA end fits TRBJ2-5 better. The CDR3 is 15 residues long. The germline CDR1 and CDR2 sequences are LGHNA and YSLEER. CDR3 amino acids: CASSQDSLLGETQYF. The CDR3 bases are TGCGCCAGCAGCCAAGACTCACTACTCGGGGAGACCCAGTACTTC.

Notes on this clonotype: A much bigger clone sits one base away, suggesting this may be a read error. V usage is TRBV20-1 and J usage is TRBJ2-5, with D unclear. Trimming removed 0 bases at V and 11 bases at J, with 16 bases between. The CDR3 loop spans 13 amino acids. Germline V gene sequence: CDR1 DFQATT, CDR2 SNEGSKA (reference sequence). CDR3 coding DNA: TGCAGTGCTAGAGATCCGGTGTGGGATGAGCAGTACTTC. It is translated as CSARDPVWDEQYF.

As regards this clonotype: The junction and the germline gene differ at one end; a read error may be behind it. The CDR3 sequence is CASTLDSYEQYF. As DNA, the CDR3 is TGTGCCAGCACCTTGGACAGCTACGAGCAGTACTTC. The chain employs TRBV5-5 and TRBJ2-4, with a possible D match to TRBD1 (6 bases). The J call may be wrong; the DNA end is better matched by TRBJ2-7. CDR1 and CDR2 from the germline V gene are SGHKS and YYEKEE (reference sequence). The CDR3 runs to 12 residues.

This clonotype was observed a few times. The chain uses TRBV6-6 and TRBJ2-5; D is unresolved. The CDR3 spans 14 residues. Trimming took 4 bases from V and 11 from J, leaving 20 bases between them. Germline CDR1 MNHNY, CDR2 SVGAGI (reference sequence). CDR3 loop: CASSLWANPDEQYF. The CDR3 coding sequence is TGTGCCAGCAGTTTATGGGCTAATCCCGATGAGCAGTACTTC.